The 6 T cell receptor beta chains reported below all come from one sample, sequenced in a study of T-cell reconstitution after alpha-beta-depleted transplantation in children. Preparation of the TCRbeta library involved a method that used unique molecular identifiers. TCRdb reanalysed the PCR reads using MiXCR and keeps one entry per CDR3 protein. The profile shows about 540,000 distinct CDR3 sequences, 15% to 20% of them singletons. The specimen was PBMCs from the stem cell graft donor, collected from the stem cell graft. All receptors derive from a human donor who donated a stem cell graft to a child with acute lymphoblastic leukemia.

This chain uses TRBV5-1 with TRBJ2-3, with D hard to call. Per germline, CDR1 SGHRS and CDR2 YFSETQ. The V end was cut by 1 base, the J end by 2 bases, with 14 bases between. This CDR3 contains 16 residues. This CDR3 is CASSLKAWGNTDTQYF. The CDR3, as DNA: TGCGCCAGCAGCTTGAAGGCTTGGGGAAACACAGATACGCAGTATTTT.

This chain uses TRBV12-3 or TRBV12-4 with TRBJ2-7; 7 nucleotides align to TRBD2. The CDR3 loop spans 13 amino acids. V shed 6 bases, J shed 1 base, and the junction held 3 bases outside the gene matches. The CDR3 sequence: CASSRDYSYEQYF. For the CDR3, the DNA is TGTGCCAGCAGCCGGGACTATTCCTACGAGCAGTACTTC.

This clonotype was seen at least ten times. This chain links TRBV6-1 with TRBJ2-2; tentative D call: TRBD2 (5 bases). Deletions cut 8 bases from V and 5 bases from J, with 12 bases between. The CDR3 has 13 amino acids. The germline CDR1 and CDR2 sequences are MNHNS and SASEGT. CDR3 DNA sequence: TGTGCCAGCTCGTCAGGAGGAACCGGGGAGCTGTTTTTT. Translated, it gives CASSSGGTGELFF.

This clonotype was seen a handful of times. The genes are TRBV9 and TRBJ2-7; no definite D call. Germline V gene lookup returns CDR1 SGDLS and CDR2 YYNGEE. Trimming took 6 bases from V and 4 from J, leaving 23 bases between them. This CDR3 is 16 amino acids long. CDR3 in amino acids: CASTDLGISRVYEQYF. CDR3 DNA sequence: TGTGCCAGCACCGACCTGGGTATTTCTCGGGTATACGAGCAGTACTTC.

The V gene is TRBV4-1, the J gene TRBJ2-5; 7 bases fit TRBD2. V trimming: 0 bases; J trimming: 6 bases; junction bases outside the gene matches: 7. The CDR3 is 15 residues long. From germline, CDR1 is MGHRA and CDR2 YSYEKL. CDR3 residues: CASSQEPSGAKTQYF. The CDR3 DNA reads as TGCGCCAGCAGCCAAGAACCCAGCGGGGCAAAGACCCAGTACTTC.

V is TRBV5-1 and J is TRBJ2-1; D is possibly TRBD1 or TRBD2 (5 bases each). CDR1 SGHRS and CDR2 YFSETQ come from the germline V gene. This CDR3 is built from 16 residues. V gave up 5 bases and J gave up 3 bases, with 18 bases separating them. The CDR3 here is CASRRAGTRGYNEQFF. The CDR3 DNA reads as TGCGCCAGCAGGCGGGCCGGGACGAGAGGCTACAATGAGCAGTTCTTC.